What follows are 2 T cell receptor beta chains derived from one specimen sequenced in a study of CD8 T cells in ankylosing spondylitis. One entry per CDR3 protein, called by TCRdb with MiXCR from the 5' RACE reads. Altogether 250,000 or so distinct CDR3 sequences are present, roughly a tenth being singletons, with the ten largest covering 2.6%. Sequenced: blood, either unsorted or a sorted T cell fraction (not recorded which). These receptors were obtained from a male donor with ankylosing spondylitis or in good health (not recorded which).

This clonotype was seen repeatedly, ten times or more. This chain connects TRBV11-3 to TRBJ2-2; no reliable D call. Trimming shortened V by 5 bases and J by 5 bases, and 6 bases separated the two germline ends. CDR1 SGHNT and CDR2 YENEEA come from the germline V gene. The CDR3 totals 12 residues. The CDR3 is CASSPPTGELFF. The CDR3 DNA reads TGTGCCAGCAGCCCGCCAACCGGGGAGCTGTTTTTT.

The chain joins TRBV9 to TRBJ2-3, with D perhaps TRBD1 or TRBD2 (5 bases each). Trimming left V 3 bases short and J 3 bases short, with 14 bases between. The germline V gene encodes CDR1 SGDLS and CDR2 YYNGEE. The CDR3 sequence is 15 residues long. CDR3: CASSDFGAVTDTQYF. CDR3 coding DNA: TGTGCCAGCAGCGATTTCGGGGCTGTAACAGATACGCAGTATTTT.